One sample yielded the 7 T cell receptor beta chains listed below, sequenced in a study of T cell responses to AZD1222 COVID-19 vaccine. Only in-frame clones appear in the TCRdb table, and some are missing; sequencing was by immunoSEQ multiplex PCR. The sample totals under 150,000 clones. Sequencing input: peripheral blood. The origin of the receptors is an adult in good health.

The chain joins TRBV5-1 to TRBJ1-1; maybe TRBD1 (5 bases). The CDR3 covers 14 residues. CDR1 and CDR2 (germline): SGHRS, YFSETQ. V gave up 4 bases and J gave up 1 base, with 11 bases separating them. For the CDR3, the DNA is TGCGCCAGCAGCCCCCAGACAGCGAACACTGAAGCTTTCTTT. Amino acid sequence: CASSPQTANTEAFF.

The V call is TRBV11-2, the J call TRBJ1-1; TRBD1 matches at 7 bases. The junction had 2 bases not matched to a gene; V was cut back by 1 base and J by 0 bases. From germline, CDR1 is SGHAT and CDR2 FQNNGV. There are 15 residues in the CDR3. CDR3: CASSLGGQMNTEAFF. CDR3 DNA sequence: TGTGCCAGCAGCTTAGGGGGACAGATGAACACTGAAGCTTTCTTT. Using reference TRBV11-2 and TRBJ1-1 for the parts outside the CDR3, the full variable domain is EAGVAQSPRYKIIEKRQSVAFWCNPISGHATLYWYQQILGQGPKLLIQFQNNGVVDDSQLPKDRFSAERLKGVDSTLKIQPAKLEDSAVYLCASSLGGQMNTEAFFGQGTRLTVV.

This chain uses TRBV3-1 (or the pseudogene TRBV3-2) with TRBJ1-2, with D uncertain. This CDR3 contains 16 residues. The V gene's germline CDR1 is LGHDT and CDR2 YNNKEL (reference sequence). V dropped 1 base and J dropped 8 bases, with 20 bases sitting between them. The CDR3 sequence: CASSQGAGIISGGYTF. The CDR3, as DNA: TGTGCCAGCAGCCAAGGCGCGGGGATTATTTCGGGCGGCTACACCTTC.

The chain carries TRBV7-2 and TRBJ1-2; D perhaps matches TRBD1 (6 bases). This CDR3 is 14 amino acids long. Between the trimmed V and J ends, which lost 5 bases and 4 bases, there was a span of 14 bases. Germline V CDR1 and CDR2: SGHTA, FQGNSA. The CDR3 DNA reads TGTGCCAGCAGCATCGGGGGCTTCGGCTATGGCTACACCTTC. It yields the protein CASSIGGFGYGYTF.

The V and J genes are TRBV30 and TRBJ1-1; D call uncertain. The germline gives CDR1 GTSNPN, CDR2 SVGIG (reference sequence). The V end lost 0 bases, the J end lost 0 bases, and 5 bases lay between the germline ends. This CDR3 has 13 amino acids. CDR3 region: CAWSVALNTEAFF. Written as DNA, the CDR3 is TGTGCCTGGAGTGTGGCCTTGAACACTGAAGCTTTCTTT.

The genes are TRBV19 and TRBJ2-7; D is unresolved. Trimming took off 0 bases at V and 6 bases at J, with 15 bases between the two ends. Germline values: CDR1 LNHDA, CDR2 SQIVND (reference sequence). The CDR3 consists of 15 residues. CDR3 in amino acids: CASSIEPGRSGEQYF. CDR3 in DNA: TGTGCCAGTAGTATAGAGCCAGGCAGATCGGGCGAGCAGTACTTC.

This chain connects TRBV2 to TRBJ1-4, with D possibly matching TRBD1 (5 bases). The CDR3 consists of 14 residues. CDR1 is SNHLY and CDR2 is FYNNEI in the germline V gene. Trimming stripped 3 bases from V and 4 bases from J, with 9 bases between. In DNA form, the CDR3 reads TGTGCCAGCAGTGAGGGGCAGAATAATGAAAAACTGTTTTTT. Amino acid sequence: CASSEGQNNEKLFF.